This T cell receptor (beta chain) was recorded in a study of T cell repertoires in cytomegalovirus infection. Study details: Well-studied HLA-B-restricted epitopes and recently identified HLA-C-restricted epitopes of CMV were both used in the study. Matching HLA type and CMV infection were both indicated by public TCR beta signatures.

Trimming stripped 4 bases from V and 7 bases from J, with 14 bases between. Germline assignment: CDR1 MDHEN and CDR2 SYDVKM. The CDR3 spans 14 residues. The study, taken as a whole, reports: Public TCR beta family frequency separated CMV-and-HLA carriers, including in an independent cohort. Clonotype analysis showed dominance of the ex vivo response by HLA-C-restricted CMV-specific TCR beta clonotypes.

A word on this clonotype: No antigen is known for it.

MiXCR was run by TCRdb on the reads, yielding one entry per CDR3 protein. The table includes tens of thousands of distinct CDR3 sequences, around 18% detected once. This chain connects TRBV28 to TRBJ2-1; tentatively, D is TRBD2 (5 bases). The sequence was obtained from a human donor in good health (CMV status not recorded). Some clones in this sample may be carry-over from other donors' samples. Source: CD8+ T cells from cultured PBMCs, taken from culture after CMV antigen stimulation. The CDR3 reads CASSYAGLGNEQFF. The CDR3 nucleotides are TGTGCCAGCAGTTATGCGGGTTTGGGTAATGAGCAGTTCTTC.